The T cell receptor (beta chain) under discussion was sequenced for a study of siplizumab effects on memory and regulatory T cells. General study results and limits: Controls had around 27% Treg-derived mappable alloreactive CD4+ clones on average, versus about 69% with siplizumab. Naive T cells were seen as more diverse than memory cells and as major alloresponse contributors.

Each sample yielded around 9.4 x 10^4 assayed TCR templates. Generated by immunoSEQ multiplex PCR, the TCRdb table keeps only in-frame clones and is missing some. The sample contains approximately 100,000 clones, 75% to 95% of which appear only once. The sample holds one count of this clone. Antigen unknown. Germline values: CDR1 MNHNS, CDR2 SASEGT. This CDR3 comprises 13 residues. V was trimmed by 7 bases and J by 8 bases, leaving 15 bases between them. Material for sequencing was CD4+ T cells sorted from blood. The TCR sequence derives from a human donor in good health. Some clones in this sample may be carry-over from other donors' samples. The V call is TRBV6-1, the J call TRBJ2-4; unclear D gene. CDR3 DNA sequence: TGTGCCAGCAACGAATCCGGAAGACACATTCAGTACTTC. This gives the protein CASNESGRHIQYF.